Following are 7 T cell receptor beta chains from one sample sequenced in a study of cytomegalovirus exposure and HLA in healthy donors. The PCR made use of 60 Vbeta and 13 Jbeta primers. Sequencing was performed with immunoSEQ multiplex PCR; in TCRdb, only in-frame clones are kept and a portion is missing. Its clone listing holds 30,000 to 50,000 clones. The sample was PBMCs. The receptors were sampled from a woman in her twenties or thirties in good health and CMV-seropositive.

J is TRBJ2-3 and V is TRBV28, with 7 bases matching TRBD1. J was trimmed by 0 bases and V by 5 bases; bases with no gene match: 5. CDR1 is MDHEN and CDR2 is SYDVKM in the germline V gene. The CDR3 length is 15 residues. The CDR3 sequence: CASSPGTESTDTQYF. For the CDR3, the DNA is TGTGCCAGCAGTCCCGGGACAGAAAGCACAGATACGCAGTATTTT.

This chain links TRBV4-1 with TRBJ2-7; the D gene is possibly TRBD2 (6 bases). V lost 0 bases and J 3 bases, leaving 6 bases between the germline ends. The germline V gene encodes CDR1 MGHRA and CDR2 YSYEKL. This CDR3 is built from 13 residues. The CDR3 sequence is CASSQDGGYEQYF. The CDR3 DNA follows: TGCGCCAGCAGCCAAGACGGGGGCTACGAGCAGTACTTC.

The chain carries TRBV6-4 and TRBJ1-1; no clear D. Per germline, CDR1 MRHNA and CDR2 SNTAGT. This CDR3 contains 11 residues. Trimming cost V 2 bases and J 6 bases, with 4 bases left between them. The CDR3 spells CASSDPAEAFF. Here the CDR3 DNA reads TGTGCCAGCAGTGACCCGGCTGAAGCTTTCTTT.

The chain links TRBV9 to TRBJ2-3, with D unclear. This CDR3 contains 16 residues. Germline V gene data show CDR1 as SGDLS and CDR2 as YYNGEE. Trimming cost V 0 bases and J 0 bases, with 11 bases left between them. As DNA, the CDR3 is TGTGCCAGCAGCGTAGGTCCCAGGCCTAGCACAGATACGCAGTATTTT. Protein: CASSVGPRPSTDTQYF.

This chain uses TRBV6-4 with TRBJ2-1, with D perhaps TRBD1 (5 bases). In germline, CDR1 is MRHNA, CDR2 SNTAGT. The length of the CDR3 is 14 residues. The V gene lost 3 bases and the J gene lost 6 bases, with 12 bases spanning the gap. CDR3 loop: CASSESPQANEQFF. The CDR3 DNA reads as TGTGCCAGCAGTGAGTCCCCACAGGCCAATGAGCAGTTCTTC.

J is TRBJ2-1 and V is TRBV7-9, with 10 bases lining up with TRBD2. Losses at the gene ends were 5 bases for V and 8 bases for J; bases not matched to a gene: 12. CDR1 and CDR2 from the germline V gene are SEHNR and FQNEAQ (reference sequence). The CDR3 extends over 16 amino acids. This chain's CDR3 is CASSPGGLAFVYEQFF. CDR3 bases: TGTGCCAGCAGCCCGGGGGGACTAGCGTTTGTATATGAGCAGTTCTTC.

The chain uses TRBV15 and TRBJ1-2; 8 nucleotides match TRBD1. The CDR3 consists of 14 residues. Trimming cost V 0 bases and J 6 bases; bases outside gene matches: 3. Germline V gene sequence: CDR1 LNHNV, CDR2 YYDKDF (reference sequence). The CDR3: CATSRDHRGDGYTF. In nucleotides, the CDR3 is TGTGCCACCAGCAGAGATCACAGGGGGGATGGCTACACCTTC.